The rows below give T cell receptor beta chains drawn from one sample of a study of radiation and T cells in renal cell carcinoma. The method was immunoSEQ multiplex PCR; TCRdb's version includes in-frame clones alone and lacks a portion of them. The sample carries 100,000 to 150,000 clones, approximately 82% recorded once. The sample was blood, taken from a patient whose treatment included radiotherapy and nephrectomy. Every receptor here comes from a woman aged 55-70 years with renal cell carcinoma. The CDR3 runs from the conserved cysteine through the conserved F or W. Each record gives: V gene, J gene, CDR3 protein.

>TRBV5-1|TRBJ1-4
CASSWTGPPTNEKLFF
>TRBV28|TRBJ2-7
CASSFGGASYEQYF
>TRBV16|TRBJ1-1
CASSPTLAGINTEAFF
>TRBV10-1|TRBJ1-1
CASRRTADTEAFF
>TRBV5-5|TRBJ2-7
CASSFGQVLYEQYF
>TRBV19|TRBJ1-2
CASNDGYGYTF
>TRBV4-3|TRBJ2-3
CASSHSGFSTDTQYF
>TRBV11-2|TRBJ1-1
CASSLSGVLGEAFF
>TRBV7-6|TRBJ2-7
CASSPRGVSYEQYF
>TRBV5-4|TRBJ2-7
CASSLKQGAGEQYF
>TRBV20-1|TRBJ1-2
CSAGGDGYTF
>TRBV5-1|TRBJ2-5
CASSFTSGVVQETQYF
>TRBV2|TRBJ2-6
CASSEGGAGANVLTF
>TRBV6-5|TRBJ1-2
CASSSQGGGGYTF
>TRBV28|TRBJ1-2
CASSLRNGDYGYTF
>TRBV5-6|TRBJ2-1
CASSLVDNEQFF
>TRBV9|TRBJ2-3
CASSVSGTSGDWDTQYF
>TRBV4-2|TRBJ2-2
CASSQVGGRASAGELFF
>TRBV7-3|TRBJ2-3
CASSFGRTSTDTQYF
>TRBV11-3|TRBJ2-6
CASSLPTGVSGANVLTF
>TRBV14|TRBJ2-1
CASNNWGRQFF
>TRBV6-1|TRBJ2-7
CASRGLAGSSYEQYF
>TRBV28|TRBJ2-1
CASSAYNEQFF
>TRBV19|TRBJ1-5
CASTDGVQPQHF
>TRBV28|TRBJ1-2
CASGRGDSYGYTF
>TRBV7-2|TRBJ1-5
CASSYSSINQPQHF
>TRBV2|TRBJ2-5
CASSDMRRSGIQETQYF
>TRBV27|TRBJ2-7
CASNPQGAHEQYF
>TRBV19|TRBJ2-7
CASDPDRVVWPRVNF
>TRBV7-9|TRBJ1-2
CASSAGANYGYTF
>TRBV7-9|TRBJ1-1
CASSLVGTGTPEPF
>TRBV9|TRBJ1-3
CASSVEAVPEVDTIYF
>TRBV9|TRBJ1-6
CASSREGNSPLHF
>TRBV28|TRBJ2-7
CASWRGDGSYEQYF
>TRBV19|TRBJ1-1
CASSTVSGGNTEAFF
>TRBV10-2|TRBJ1-1
CASRGTANTEAFF